This TCR beta chain was identified during a study of brain metastases from non-small cell lung cancer. The CDR3 sequence is 16 residues long. Germline CDR1 is ENHRY and CDR2 is SYGVKD. Trimming stripped 1 base from V and 4 bases from J, with 13 bases between. Using immunoSEQ multiplex PCR, the repertoire was profiled, and TCRdb retains in-frame clones only, with some absent. The sample lists more than 1,500 clones; 75% to 90% were seen once. Input material: primary lung tumor tissue. The chain links TRBV10-3 to TRBJ2-2; no firm D call. The sequence derives from a donor at least 40 years old with non-small cell lung cancer. The CDR3 DNA reads as TGTGCCATCAGTGAGTACACCTTGGGCCTCACCGGGGAGCTGTTTTTT. Encoded protein: CAISEYTLGLTGELFF.